This T cell receptor beta chain stems from a study of T cell responses to AZD1222 COVID-19 vaccine. Sequencing used immunoSEQ multiplex PCR; TCRdb keeps in-frame clones, though not all of them. The sample lists about 120,000 clones, about nine tenths seen once, with 0.9% to 1.2% in the top ten. General observations from the study: Unmutated variant regions are reportedly targeted by nearly half of spike-specific TCRs. Rises in breadth and depth of Spike-specific TCRs came after two AZD1222 doses.

As regards this clone: Its target is unknown.

This clonotype was obtained from an adult in good health. Material: peripheral blood, obtained on day 0 of AZD1222 vaccination.

CDR3 DNA: TGTGCCAGCAGTTTAGCTGGGAATGAGCAGTTCTTC. This sequence encodes CASSLAGNEQFF. J is TRBJ2-1 and V is TRBV12-3 or TRBV12-4, with D unresolved. The CDR3 consists of 12 residues. V lost 0 bases to trimming and J lost 7 bases, with 4 bases between them.